Presented here are 32 T cell receptor beta chains from one specimen sequenced in a study of blood T cell repertoires in COVID-19. TCRdb's copy holds only in-frame clones and misses some; the assay was immunoSEQ multiplex PCR. This sample has about 260,000 clones, with 80% to 90% found just once. The material sequenced was peripheral blood. These receptors all stem from a woman aged 70-85 years with COVID-19, enrolled during active disease.

This CDR3 is CASSHNSGRVPDTQYF. In nucleotides, the CDR3 is TGCGCCAGCAGCCACAATAGCGGGAGGGTGCCAGATACGCAGTATTTT. The V and J genes are TRBV5-1 and TRBJ2-3; 11 bases line up with TRBD2. V trimming: 4 bases; J trimming: 4 bases; junction bases outside the gene matches: 8. Germline assignment: CDR1 SGHRS and CDR2 YFSETQ. CDR3 length equals 16 residues.

The chain is built from TRBV6-6 and TRBJ1-5; D is unresolved. Germline V CDR1 and CDR2: MNHNY, SVGAGI (reference sequence). The germline V and J ends were trimmed by 3 bases and 6 bases, with 6 bases remaining between them. The CDR3 sequence is 12 residues long. In DNA form, the CDR3 reads TGTGCCAGCAGTTATAGTGGTCAGCCCCAGCATTTT. It is translated as CASSYSGQPQHF.

This sequence joins TRBV5-1 and TRBJ2-1; D possibly corresponds to TRBD2 (6 bases). Germline V gene lookup returns CDR1 SGHRS and CDR2 YFSETQ. Trimming shortened V by 2 bases and J by 6 bases, and 18 bases separated the two germline ends. CDR3 length: 16 amino acids. CDR3: CASSFPLPRGINEQFF. The CDR3 coding sequence is TGCGCCAGCAGCTTTCCGCTACCCCGGGGGATCAATGAGCAGTTCTTC.

The chain employs TRBV19 and TRBJ2-1; possibly TRBD2 for D (5 bases). Germline V gene sequence: CDR1 LNHDA, CDR2 SQIVND (reference sequence). The CDR3 covers 13 residues. Trimming removed 2 bases at V and 4 bases at J, with 6 bases between. The DNA of the CDR3 is TGTGCCAGTAGTATAAGACTATACAATGAGCAGTTCTTC. Translating it yields CASSIRLYNEQFF.

The CDR3 DNA reads TGCAGTGCTCCGAGACAGGGAACGCAGTTCTTC. Protein product: CSAPRQGTQFF. The chain is built from TRBV20-1 and TRBJ2-1; 7 bases are a match to TRBD1. CDR3 length: 11 amino acids. The V and J ends lost 5 bases and 12 bases, in that order; junction bases with no gene match: 7. Per germline, CDR1 DFQATT and CDR2 SNEGSKA (reference sequence).

This sequence joins TRBV9 and TRBJ2-7; the match to TRBD1 covers 7 bases. Looked up from germline, CDR1 is SGDLS and CDR2 is YYNGEE. The CDR3 spans 15 residues. V was clipped by 0 bases and J by 4 bases; unmatched bases: 7. DNA of the CDR3: TGTGCCAGCAGCGTAGGCCGACAGGGCTTTTACGAGCAGTACTTC. Amino acid sequence: CASSVGRQGFYEQYF.

The chain recombines TRBV7-2 with TRBJ2-3; 7 bases agree with TRBD2. The CDR3 spans 16 residues. The germline V gene encodes CDR1 SGHTA and CDR2 FQGNSA. V lost 4 bases to trimming and J lost 1 base; unmatched junction nucleotides: 8. The CDR3 sequence: CASSSRLAAGTDTQYF. In nucleotides, the CDR3 is TGTGCCAGCAGCTCCAGACTAGCTGCCGGCACAGATACGCAGTATTTT.

Written as DNA, the CDR3 is TGTGCCAGCAGTTGGGCAGGTGGCTACACCTTC. It translates to CASSWAGGYTF. The V call is TRBV28, the J call TRBJ1-2, with D uncertain. Germline V gives CDR1 MDHEN, CDR2 SYDVKM. This CDR3 comprises 11 residues. With 4 bases removed from V and 7 bases from J, the gap between germline ends came to 7 bases.

This chain joins TRBV27 and TRBJ2-4, with TRBD2 matching 8 bases. This CDR3 contains 13 residues. With V trimmed by 6 bases and J by 8 bases, 6 bases remained unmatched. The germline V gene encodes CDR1 MNHEY and CDR2 SMNVEV (reference sequence). CDR3 DNA: TGTGCCAGCAGCATACCGGGACTAGACATTCAGTACTTC. This codes for CASSIPGLDIQYF.

The chain combines TRBV14 with TRBJ1-1; TRBD1 matches 7 bases. The CDR3 totals 15 residues. Looked up from germline, CDR1 is SGHDN and CDR2 is FVKESK. The junction had 8 bases not matched to a gene; V was cut back by 3 bases and J by 4 bases. DNA of the CDR3: TGTGCCAGCAGCCACTACTCCACAGGGGTCACTGAAGCTTTCTTT. Protein product: CASSHYSTGVTEAFF.

This clone was observed once. This chain joins TRBV6-2 or TRBV6-3 and TRBJ2-1, with D hard to call. Germline V CDR1 and CDR2: MNHEY, SVGEGT. The CDR3 sequence is 13 residues long. V was trimmed by 0 bases and J by 14 bases, leaving 14 bases between them. CDR3 nucleotides: TGTGCCAGCAGTTACTCGCTGCGGTTTGATAAGTTCTTC. Its translation: CASSYSLRFDKFF.

This clone was found once. This chain connects TRBV30 to TRBJ1-2; 7 bases match TRBD1. V shed 4 bases and J 6 bases; nucleotides not matched to a gene: 8. This CDR3 region has 13 residues. Per germline, CDR1 GTSNPN and CDR2 SVGIG (reference sequence). CDR3 residues: CAWTRQGLDGYTF. The DNA for the CDR3 is TGTGCCTGGACTCGACAGGGCTTGGATGGCTACACCTTC.

V gene TRBV28 combines with J gene TRBJ2-7, with a weak D call TRBD2 (6 bases). Trimming removed 7 bases at V and 7 bases at J, with 11 bases between. In germline, CDR1 is MDHEN, CDR2 SYDVKM. The CDR3 consists of 11 residues. The CDR3 DNA sequence: TGTGCCAGCAACACTCGGGGGGAGCAGTACTTC. Its protein is CASNTRGEQYF.

The chain links TRBV10-3 to TRBJ1-2, with a tentative D call TRBD1 (5 bases). V shed 2 bases and J shed 5 bases, with 9 bases lying between them. Germline CDR1 is ENHRY and CDR2 is SYGVKD. The CDR3 contains 13 residues. The CDR3 sequence is CAISEGGTYGYTF. CDR3 in DNA: TGTGCCATCAGTGAGGGAGGGACGTATGGCTACACCTTC.

This clone was seen a few times. V and J are TRBV19 and TRBJ1-2; D might be TRBD1 (6 bases). In germline, CDR1 is LNHDA, CDR2 SQIVND (reference sequence). Trimming stripped 6 bases from V and 8 bases from J, with 13 bases between. The CDR3 consists of 12 residues. CDR3 bases: TGTGCCAGTAGCCGTCAGGGGAGAGGCTACACCTTC. This gives the protein CASSRQGRGYTF.

The rearrangement links TRBV28 to TRBJ1-2; D ambiguous. Germline CDR1 MDHEN, CDR2 SYDVKM. This CDR3 comprises 14 residues. Trimming pared 5 bases from V and 7 bases from J, leaving 17 bases between. DNA of the CDR3: TGTGCCAGCAGTCTGTCCTTCCGGGTGGGTGGCTACACCTTC. This sequence encodes CASSLSFRVGGYTF.

The chain has TRBV6-1 and TRBJ2-1; 8 bases agree with TRBD2. The junction had 4 bases not matched to a gene; V was cut back by 1 base and J by 2 bases. The CDR3 sequence is 16 residues long. Germline CDR1 reads MNHNS; CDR2 reads SASEGT. CDR3: CASSEGGLDPYNEQFF. CDR3 coding DNA: TGTGCCAGCAGTGAAGGGGGACTAGATCCCTACAATGAGCAGTTCTTC.

The chain couples TRBV6-4 to TRBJ2-3; TRBD2 agrees at 8 bases. Germline CDR1 and CDR2: MRHNA and SNTAGT. V gave up 6 bases and J gave up 0 bases; unmatched junction bases: 2. This CDR3 contains 14 residues. The CDR3 DNA follows: TGTGCCAGCAGCCCTAGCGGGAGCACAGATACGCAGTATTTT. This translates into CASSPSGSTDTQYF.

The rearrangement links TRBV18 to TRBJ2-7, with a tentative D call TRBD1 (6 bases). The CDR3 runs to 14 residues. Germline CDR1 reads KGHSH; CDR2 reads LQKENI. The V gene lost 7 bases and the J gene lost 4 bases, with 17 bases spanning the gap. The DNA for the CDR3 is TGTGCCAGCTTACCCGAGACAGGTATTTACGAGCAGTACTTC. Translation gives CASLPETGIYEQYF. The whole variable domain, remainder taken from reference TRBV18 and TRBJ2-7, is NAGVMQNPRHLVRRRGQEARLRCSPMKGHSHVYWYRQLPEEGLKFMVYLQKENIIDESGMPKERFSAEFPKEGPSILRIQQVVRGDSAAYFCASLPETGIYEQYFGPGTRLTVT.

This sequence joins TRBV4-1 and TRBJ1-6; no reliable D call. Germline V gives CDR1 MGHRA, CDR2 YSYEKL. The V end was cut by 4 bases, the J end by 0 bases, with 16 bases between. The CDR3 is made up of 18 amino acids. Written as DNA, the CDR3 is TGCGCCAGCAGCCCGGGGTTGGCCCGCCGCTCCTATAATTCACCCCTCCACTTT. Translation gives CASSPGLARRSYNSPLHF.

This clone was found many times. V usage is TRBV14 and J usage is TRBJ2-7; a possible D gene is TRBD1 (6 bases). Germline CDR1 is SGHDN and CDR2 is FVKESK. The V end was cut by 3 bases, the J end by 4 bases, with 13 bases between. This CDR3 is 14 amino acids long. The CDR3 sequence: CASSQTGTNYEQYF. Written as DNA, the CDR3 is TGTGCCAGCAGCCAGACCGGGACAAATTACGAGCAGTACTTC. The full variable domain, completed using reference TRBV14 and TRBJ2-7, is EAGVTQFPSHSVIEKGQTVTLRCDPISGHDNLYWYRRVMGKEIKFLLHFVKESKQDESGMPNNRFLAERTGGTYSTLKVQPAELEDSGVYFCASSQTGTNYEQYFGPGTRLTVT.

The chain is built from TRBV6-5 and TRBJ2-1; 7 bases map to TRBD1. The CDR3 runs 14 residues. The junction had 3 bases not matched to a gene; V was cut back by 2 bases and J by 5 bases. The germline V gene has CDR1 MNHEY and CDR2 SVGAGI. As DNA, the CDR3 is TGTGCCAGCAGTTACGGGACAGAGAACAATGAGCAGTTCTTC. This gives the protein CASSYGTENNEQFF.

V gene TRBV6-5 combines with J gene TRBJ1-2; TRBD1 agrees at 10 bases. V lost 7 bases to trimming and J lost 8 bases; unmatched junction nucleotides: 10. Germline values: CDR1 MNHEY, CDR2 SVGAGI. CDR3 length equals 14 residues. CDR3 residues: CASKAGTGVWGYTF. DNA of the CDR3: TGTGCCAGCAAAGCCGGGACAGGGGTCTGGGGCTACACCTTC.

The chain recombines TRBV27 with TRBJ1-5; possible D gene TRBD1, 6 bases. Germline V CDR1 and CDR2: MNHEY, SMNVEV (reference sequence). There are 14 residues in the CDR3. Trimming took 6 bases from V and 6 from J, leaving 15 bases between them. The CDR3 DNA reads TGTGCCAGCAGCTTCAGTGGGGGCGGTCAGCCCCAGCATTTT. Translated: CASSFSGGGQPQHF.

This clone appeared a few times. The CDR3 nucleotides are TGTGCCAGCAGCTTAGCGCTAGCGGGAGACTCCTACGAGCAGTACTTC. Translated: CASSLALAGDSYEQYF. The gene calls are TRBV7-9 and TRBJ2-7, with 10 bases aligning to TRBD2. Germline trimming cut 0 bases from V and 0 bases from J; bases unmatched to any gene: 2. CDR1 is SEHNR, CDR2 FQNEAQ, per germline (reference sequence). The CDR3 sequence is 16 residues long.

The chain's CDR3 is CASSSVGNTIYF. For the CDR3, the DNA is TGTGCCAGCAGCTCTGTCGGAAACACCATATATTTT. V and J are TRBV28 and TRBJ1-3; D gene uncertain. Germline V gene sequence: CDR1 MDHEN, CDR2 SYDVKM. The germline V and J ends were trimmed by 6 bases and 4 bases, with 7 bases remaining between them. The CDR3 consists of 12 residues.

This chain links TRBV11-2 with TRBJ2-5; D is unresolved. V lost 7 bases and J lost 0, with 3 bases in between. This CDR3 comprises 11 residues. Germline V gene data show CDR1 as SGHAT and CDR2 as FQNNGV. The CDR3 DNA sequence: TGTGCCAGCAACAACCAAGAGACCCAGTACTTC. Its translation: CASNNQETQYF.

This clone showed up just a few times. The V and J genes are TRBV29-1 and TRBJ2-7; D possibly corresponds to TRBD2 (5 bases). CDR1 is SQVTM and CDR2 is ANQGSEA in the germline V gene. The CDR3 is 14 residues long. The V end was cut by 5 bases, the J end by 0 bases, with 14 bases between. CDR3 sequence reads: CSVWTVTPSYEQYF. As DNA, the CDR3 is TGCAGCGTTTGGACTGTAACTCCCTCCTACGAGCAGTACTTC.

The rearrangement links TRBV30 to TRBJ1-1, with 11 bases lining up with TRBD1. V lost 5 bases, J lost 4 bases, and 9 bases stayed unmatched. The CDR3 sequence is 15 residues long. The germline CDR1 and CDR2 sequences are GTSNPN and SVGIG (reference sequence). The CDR3 bases are TGTGCCTGGGTCGGACAGGGGGCAAAGGGCACTGAAGCTTTCTTT. This sequence encodes CAWVGQGAKGTEAFF.

The CDR3 DNA reads as TGTGCCAGCAGCCAAGATCTCAGGGCAAACAATGAGCAGTTCTTC. It codes for CASSQDLRANNEQFF. The chain combines TRBV3-1 (or the pseudogene TRBV3-2) with TRBJ2-1, with D perhaps TRBD1 (5 bases). Germline lookup yields CDR1 LGHDT and CDR2 YNNKEL (reference sequence). The CDR3 extends over 15 amino acids. V gave up 0 bases and J gave up 5 bases, with 11 bases separating them.

The rearrangement joins TRBV7-6 to TRBJ1-1; the match to TRBD1 covers 9 bases. Per the germline V gene, CDR1 is SGHVS and CDR2 is FNYEAQ. After removal of 2 bases from V and 5 bases from J, the junction contained 9 bases not matched to a gene. This CDR3 region has 16 residues. The DNA for the CDR3 is TGTGCCAGCAGCTTAATCGCTCCGGGACAGGGAACTGAAGCTTTCTTT. It specifies CASSLIAPGQGTEAFF.

This chain uses TRBV3-1 (or the pseudogene TRBV3-2) with TRBJ2-5, with 10 bases fitting TRBD2. Germline trimming cut 0 bases from V and 5 bases from J; bases unmatched to any gene: 12. The CDR3 length is 18 residues. The V gene's germline CDR1 is LGHDT and CDR2 YNNKEL (reference sequence). Written as DNA, the CDR3 is TGTGCCAGCAGCCAAGATACCCAGCGGGAGGGCCCTGGGGAGACCCAGTACTTC. Translating it yields CASSQDTQREGPGETQYF.